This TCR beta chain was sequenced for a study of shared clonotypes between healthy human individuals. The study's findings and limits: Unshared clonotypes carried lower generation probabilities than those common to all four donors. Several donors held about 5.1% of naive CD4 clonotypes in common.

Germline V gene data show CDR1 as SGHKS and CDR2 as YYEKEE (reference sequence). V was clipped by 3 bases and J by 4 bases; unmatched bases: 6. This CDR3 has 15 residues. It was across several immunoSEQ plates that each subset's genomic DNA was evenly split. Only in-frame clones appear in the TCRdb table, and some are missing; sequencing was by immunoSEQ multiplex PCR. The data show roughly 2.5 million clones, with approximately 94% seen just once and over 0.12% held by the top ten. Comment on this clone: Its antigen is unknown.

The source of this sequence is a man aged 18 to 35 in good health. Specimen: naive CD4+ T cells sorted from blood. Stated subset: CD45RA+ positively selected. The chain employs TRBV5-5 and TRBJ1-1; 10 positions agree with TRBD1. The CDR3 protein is CASSSGTGEGTEAFF. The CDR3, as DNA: TGTGCCAGCAGCTCCGGGACAGGGGAAGGCACTGAAGCTTTCTTT.